This T cell receptor beta chain derives from a study of vaccination and CD4 T cells after COVID-19. For the study at large: Convalescent donors: six male, four female; seven Caucasian, two Asian, one multiracial, two Hispanic. The stimulus for the cells was overlapping spike peptides derived from SARS-CoV-2, HCoV-NL63, HCoV-OC43 and HCoV-229E.

A word on this clonotype: Its antigen is unknown.

The V and J ends lost 1 base and 7 bases respectively, with 13 bases between them. The CDR3 spans 14 residues. CDR1 and CDR2 (germline): MNHEY, SMNVEV (reference sequence). Cultured CD4+ T-cell DNA underwent Oncomine TCR Beta short-read sequencing. TCRdb itself ran the PCR reads through MiXCR, one entry per CDR3 protein. The table includes under 12,000 distinct CDR3 sequences, approximately 70% detected once. Treatment reported: approximately 9-day PBMC culture with coronavirus spike peptide pools or control peptides (ViraFEST assay). Study observations and caveats: From a median of roughly 20 to 40, SARS-CoV-2-reactive clonotypes increased, though not significantly. When vaccine-specific clones from convalescent patients were examined, 304 of 307 were spike mono-reactive.

The TCR sequence derives from a human donor who had recovered from COVID-19. This chain connects TRBV27 to TRBJ2-5, with a tentative D call TRBD1 (7 bases). Sequencing input: CD4+ T cells from blood, cultured in vitro. The CDR3 here is CASSLFAQGGTQYF. For the CDR3, the DNA is TGTGCCAGCAGTTTATTTGCCCAGGGGGGGACCCAGTACTTC.